The T cell receptor (beta chain) under discussion was sequenced for a study of PD-L1 blockade in urothelial cancer. The CDR3 totals 15 residues. CDR1 and CDR2 from the germline V gene are MNHEY and SVGAGI. V lost 4 bases, J lost 2 bases, and 14 bases lay in between. Documented time point: pretreatment peripheral blood. Individual patients had between 1 and 8 samples, taken pretreatment and on-treatment. This table comes from immunoSEQ multiplex PCR, and its TCRdb copy is limited to in-frame clones, with some not included. The sample has 45,000 to 60,000 clones; around 83% are singletons. J is TRBJ1-2 and V is TRBV6-5; D is perhaps TRBD1 (6 bases). The input for sequencing was PBMCs, taken around atezolizumab (anti-PD-L1) treatment. The receptor's source is a man aged 50 or older with urothelial cancer. CDR3 region: CASSLYYTGNYGYTF. CDR3 DNA: TGTGCCAGCAGTTTGTATTACACAGGGAACTATGGCTACACCTTC.